The 24 T cell receptor beta chains presented below share a single source sample, sequenced in a study of OX40 agonist ivuxolimab in advanced cancers. TCRdb's table, derived via immunoSEQ multiplex PCR, lists solely in-frame clones and lacks some. The table includes under 75,000 clones, around 88% detected once. The sequenced sample was CD4+ or CD8+ T cells sorted from blood, obtained in a trial of the OX40 agonist ivuxolimab. The source of these receptors is an adult with an advanced solid tumor such as melanoma, head and neck, liver or kidney cancer.

The chain employs TRBV7-6 and TRBJ2-1; 7 nucleotides align to TRBD2. V was pared by 2 bases and J by 0 bases, with 10 bases of the junction left unmatched. Germline lookup yields CDR1 SGHVS and CDR2 FNYEAQ. This CDR3 contains 18 residues. CDR3 amino acids: CASSLSLAVQSSYNEQFF. The CDR3 nucleotides read TGTGCCAGCAGCTTAAGCCTAGCGGTCCAGAGCTCCTACAATGAGCAGTTCTTC.

This chain joins TRBV2 and TRBJ2-5; 7 positions match TRBD1. Germline loops: CDR1 SNHLY, CDR2 FYNNEI. The J segment lost 5 bases and the V segment lost 0 bases, leaving 6 bases of the junction unmatched. The CDR3 is made up of 15 amino acids. CDR3 sequence reads: CASSEARTGLETQYF. The CDR3 nucleotides are TGTGCCAGCAGTGAAGCGCGGACAGGTCTCGAGACCCAGTACTTC.

A single count supports this clone. The DNA of the CDR3 is TGCGCCAGCAGGAGGGCGTTGGGGACCGGGGAGCTGTTTTTT. Protein: CASRRALGTGELFF. V and J are TRBV10-1 and TRBJ2-2, with D possibly matching TRBD2 (5 bases). The CDR3 covers 14 residues. Germline CDR1 and CDR2: WNHNN and SYGVQD (reference sequence). Trimming left V 6 bases short and J 5 bases short, with 13 bases between.

The J gene is TRBJ2-2, the V gene TRBV9; D assignment may be TRBD1 or TRBD2 (6 bases each). V lost 4 bases and J 6 bases, leaving 16 bases between the germline ends. This CDR3 contains 15 residues. Germline-derived CDR1 and CDR2 are SGDLS and YYNGEE. CDR3 in amino acids: CASSQLQGGAGELFF. CDR3 coding DNA: TGTGCCAGCAGCCAATTACAGGGAGGCGCCGGGGAGCTGTTTTTT.

The rearrangement uses TRBV5-1 and TRBJ2-5, with TRBD1 matching 9 bases. With 4 bases clipped from V and 2 bases from J, the junction kept 3 bases outside the gene matches. The CDR3 loop spans 14 amino acids. The germline gives CDR1 SGHRS, CDR2 YFSETQ. The CDR3 bases are TGCGCCAGCAGCCCAGACAGGGGGCAAGAGACCCAGTACTTC. It specifies CASSPDRGQETQYF. The full variable domain, in which reference TRBV5-1 and TRBJ2-5 provide the parts outside the CDR3, is KAGVTQTPRYLIKTRGQQVTLSCSPISGHRSVSWYQQTPGQGLQFLFEYFSETQRNKGNFPGRFSGRQFSNSRSEMNVSTLELGDSALYLCASSPDRGQETQYFGPGTRLLVL.

This sequence joins TRBV2 and TRBJ2-5; D might be TRBD2 (5 bases). V lost 4 bases and J 3 bases, leaving 18 bases between the germline ends. The CDR3 is 16 residues long. Per the germline V gene, CDR1 is SNHLY and CDR2 is FYNNEI. This CDR3 reads CASSALWRLSKETQYF. DNA of the CDR3: TGTGCCAGCAGTGCGTTGTGGAGACTATCAAAAGAGACCCAGTACTTC.

V is TRBV18 and J is TRBJ2-6, with D unresolved. Trimming pared 4 bases from V and 2 bases from J, leaving 9 bases between. The CDR3 loop spans 15 amino acids. Germline CDR1 and CDR2: KGHSH and LQKENI. The CDR3 loop reads CASSRSKAGANVLTF. The CDR3 coding sequence is TGTGCCAGCTCACGAAGTAAGGCTGGGGCCAACGTCCTGACTTTC.

This clone was seen just once. The V call is TRBV6-5, the J call TRBJ2-2; D is uncertain. CDR3 size: 12 residues. In germline, CDR1 is MNHEY, CDR2 SVGAGI. Trimming removed 2 bases from V and 6 bases from J, with 4 bases in between. CDR3 coding DNA: TGTGCCAGCAGTTACGGCCCCGGGGAGCTGTTTTTT. Translating it yields CASSYGPGELFF.

This clone was detected once. The chain has TRBV30 and TRBJ2-5; 8 nucleotides agree with TRBD1. The DNA end is more similar to TRBJ2-7, so the J call may be wrong. The CDR3 loop spans 16 amino acids. Germline CDR1 GTSNPN, CDR2 SVGIG (reference sequence). DNA for the CDR3: TGTGCCTGGAGTGTAGCACGGACAGGGATCTCCTACGAGCAGTACTTC. Translated, it gives CAWSVARTGISYEQYF.

This chain connects TRBV6-5 to TRBJ1-1, with D unclear. CDR3 size: 16 residues. CDR1 and CDR2 (germline): MNHEY, SVGAGI. V lost 4 bases and J lost 0, with 15 bases in between. CDR3 nucleotide sequence: TGTGCCAGCAGTTCCAGCCCATGGGTAATGAACACTGAAGCTTTCTTT. It specifies CASSSSPWVMNTEAFF.

This chain joins TRBV19 and TRBJ2-2, with unresolved D. The CDR3 covers 19 residues. V was pared by 0 bases and J by 0 bases, with 17 bases between. Germline CDR1 is LNHDA and CDR2 is SQIVND (reference sequence). As DNA, the CDR3 is TGTGCCAGTAGTATAGATCTATTTCGGGCAGGAACGAACACCGGGGAGCTGTTTTTT. It is translated as CASSIDLFRAGTNTGELFF. The full variable domain, with the rest looked up from reference TRBV19 and TRBJ2-2, is DGGITQSPKYLFRKEGQNVTLSCEQNLNHDAMYWYRQDPGQGLRLIYYSQIVNDFQKGDIAEGYSVSREKKESFPLTVTSAQKNPTAFYLCASSIDLFRAGTNTGELFFGEGSRLTVL.

This clone has only a few counts. This CDR3 reads CATSRGHGGYTF. The CDR3 region has the DNA TGTGCCACCAGCAGAGGACACGGCGGCTACACCTTC. The J gene is TRBJ1-2, the V gene TRBV15; D is undetermined. V shed 1 base and J shed 8 bases, with 8 bases lying between them. There are 12 residues in the CDR3. Germline CDR1 LNHNV, CDR2 YYDKDF (reference sequence). Combining the CDR3 with reference TRBV15 and TRBJ1-2 gives the whole variable domain DAMVIQNPRYQVTQFGKPVTLSCSQTLNHNVMYWYQQKSSQAPKLLFHYYDKDFNNEADTPDNFQSRRPNTSFCFLDIRSPGLGDTAMYLCATSRGHGGYTFGSGTRLTVV.

The genes are TRBV5-1 and TRBJ2-7; 7 nucleotides match TRBD1. The CDR3 has 12 amino acids. Germline CDR1 reads SGHRS; CDR2 reads YFSETQ. J lost 4 bases, V lost 7 bases, and 5 bases had no gene match. As DNA, the CDR3 is TGCGCCAGCGGCACCAGGGGGTACGAGCAGTACTTC. Translating gives CASGTRGYEQYF.

The chain links TRBV27 to TRBJ1-1; D remains ambiguous. Germline assignment: CDR1 MNHEY and CDR2 SMNVEV (reference sequence). The V end lost 4 bases, the J end lost 0 bases, and 18 bases lay between the germline ends. CDR3 size: 17 residues. The CDR3 spells CASSSSTPRGMNTEAFF. CDR3 nucleotides: TGTGCCAGCAGTTCGTCAACACCGCGGGGAATGAACACTGAAGCTTTCTTT.

To note about this clone: Compared with germline, one end of the junction differs, possibly owing to a read error. DNA for the CDR3: TGTGCCAGCAGATTGGGACAGAACTATGGCTACACCTTC. Protein: CASRLGQNYGYTF. This chain uses TRBV5-6 with TRBJ1-2; TRBD1 agrees at 7 bases. The CDR3 is 13 residues long. CDR1 and CDR2 from the germline V gene are SGHDT and YYEEEE.

V and J are TRBV7-8 and TRBJ2-1; D possibly corresponds to TRBD1 (6 bases). The CDR3 runs to 13 residues. Germline-derived CDR1 and CDR2 are SGHVS and FQNEAQ. The V gene lost 3 bases and the J gene lost 7 bases, with 10 bases spanning the gap. CDR3 coding DNA: TGTGCCAGCAGCTTTGGACAGTGGAATGAGCAGTTCTTC. This encodes CASSFGQWNEQFF.

This chain joins TRBV5-4 and TRBJ1-5; unclear D gene. CDR1 is SGHNT, CDR2 YYREEE, per germline (reference sequence). Trimming removed 4 bases at V and 7 bases at J, with 12 bases between. This CDR3 comprises 13 residues. CDR3 residues: CASSRRPEQPQHF. The CDR3 region has the DNA TGTGCCAGCAGCCGAAGGCCGGAACAGCCCCAGCATTTT.

The J gene is TRBJ2-5, the V gene TRBV15; TRBD2 is a possible D gene (5 bases). Germline V lookup: CDR1 LNHNV, CDR2 YYDKDF (reference sequence). This CDR3 has 12 amino acids. V gave up 8 bases and J gave up 3 bases, with 10 bases separating them. The CDR3 nucleotides are TGTGCCACCCAGAGAGCGGAAGAGACCCAGTACTTC. This encodes CATQRAEETQYF.

The V call is TRBV6-6, the J call TRBJ2-7; perhaps D is TRBD1 or TRBD2 (5 bases each). Trimming shortened V by 7 bases and J by 0 bases, and 10 bases separated the two germline ends. The CDR3 runs to 13 residues. Germline CDR1 reads MNHNY; CDR2 reads SVGAGI (reference sequence). CDR3 nucleotides: TGTGCCAGCACCCGGGGCGGCTCCTACGAGCAGTACTTC. As protein: CASTRGGSYEQYF.

This clone was counted between two and nine times. V gene TRBV11-2 combines with J gene TRBJ2-4, with unresolved D. CDR3 length equals 15 residues. Germline lookup yields CDR1 SGHAT and CDR2 FQNNGV. The ends were cut back, 4 bases at V and 6 bases at J, with 16 bases in the middle. DNA for the CDR3: TGTGCCAGCAGCTCCACTACCGGGCCTACAAACATTCAGTACTTC. Translating it yields CASSSTTGPTNIQYF. Drawing the rest from reference TRBV11-2 and TRBJ2-4, the complete variable domain is EAGVAQSPRYKIIEKRQSVAFWCNPISGHATLYWYQQILGQGPKLLIQFQNNGVVDDSQLPKDRFSAERLKGVDSTLKIQPAKLEDSAVYLCASSSTTGPTNIQYFGAGTRLSVL.

This clone was counted a few times. This chain connects TRBV29-1 to TRBJ1-4, with 7 positions matching TRBD1. Looked up from germline, CDR1 is SQVTM and CDR2 is ANQGSEA. The CDR3 extends over 14 amino acids. V shed 6 bases, J shed 2 bases, and the junction held 6 bases outside the gene matches. CDR3 bases: TGCAGCGTGCCTGACAGGGCCACTAATGAAAAACTGTTTTTT. Its translation: CSVPDRATNEKLFF.

The genes are TRBV5-6 and TRBJ1-1; D ambiguous. The CDR3 has 18 residues. Germline CDR1 reads SGHDT; CDR2 reads YYEEEE. Trimming left V 1 base short and J 11 bases short, with 30 bases between. CDR3 amino acids: CASSLFRLAGRDPFLAFF. Written as DNA, the CDR3 is TGTGCCAGCAGCTTGTTTAGGTTGGCAGGCCGTGACCCCTTCCTGGCTTTCTTT.

The chain couples TRBV6-1 to TRBJ2-5; perhaps TRBD1 as D (5 bases). CDR3 length equals 14 residues. Germline CDR1 reads MNHNS; CDR2 reads SASEGT. Deletions cut 1 base from V and 7 bases from J, with 13 bases between. In DNA form, the CDR3 reads TGTGCCAGCAGTGAAGTTAGGGCGCAGGGGACCCAGTACTTC. Residues: CASSEVRAQGTQYF.

The CDR3 DNA is TGTGCCAGCAGTTTATCAGGGCTAGCGGTATTCTCGGAGACCCAGTACTTC. Amino acids: CASSLSGLAVFSETQYF. The chain carries TRBV27 and TRBJ2-5; 7 bases line up with TRBD2. Germline CDR1 reads MNHEY; CDR2 reads SMNVEV (reference sequence). Trimming removed 0 bases from V and 5 bases from J; junction bases left unmatched: 12. The CDR3 sequence is 17 residues long.